Listed here is a single T cell receptor beta chain. Its antigen is not known. This entry comes from a study of cytomegalovirus exposure and HLA in healthy donors. Study-wide results and caveats: Among the most significant clusters, several appeared linked to common viral pathogens in a later analysis. Researchers reported from a later analysis that most CMV-associated TCR beta chains appeared HLA-restricted. Association of a missense DCLRE1C variant with TCR beta V- and J-gene trimming was reported in a later analysis.

Germline loops: CDR1 SGHRS, CDR2 YFSETQ. This CDR3 comprises 15 residues. Trimming removed 4 bases from V and 4 bases from J; junction bases left unmatched: 7. In the PCR, 60 Vbeta and 13 Jbeta primers were used. Clones were sequenced by immunoSEQ multiplex PCR, and TCRdb holds only the in-frame ones, with some missing. This table lists approximately 130,000 clones. The clonotype comes from a woman aged 55-69 years in good health and CMV-seronegative. The rearrangement joins TRBV5-1 to TRBJ1-1; 10 positions match TRBD1. Specimen: PBMCs. The CDR3 sequence is CASSMRDRGGTEAFF. CDR3 nucleotides: TGCGCCAGCAGCATGAGGGACAGGGGTGGCACTGAAGCTTTCTTT. The full variable domain, with the rest looked up from reference TRBV5-1 and TRBJ1-1, is KAGVTQTPRYLIKTRGQQVTLSCSPISGHRSVSWYQQTPGQGLQFLFEYFSETQRNKGNFPGRFSGRQFSNSRSEMNVSTLELGDSALYLCASSMRDRGGTEAFFGQGTRLTVV.